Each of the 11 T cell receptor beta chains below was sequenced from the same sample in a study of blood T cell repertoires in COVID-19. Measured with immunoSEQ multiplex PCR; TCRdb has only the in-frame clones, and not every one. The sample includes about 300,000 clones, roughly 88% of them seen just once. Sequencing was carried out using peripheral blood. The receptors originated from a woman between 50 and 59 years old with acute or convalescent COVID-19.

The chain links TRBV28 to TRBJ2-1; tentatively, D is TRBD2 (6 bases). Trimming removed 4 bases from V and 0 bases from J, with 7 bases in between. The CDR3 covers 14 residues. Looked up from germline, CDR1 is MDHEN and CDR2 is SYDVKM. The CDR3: CASSYGSSYNEQFF. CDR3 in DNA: TGTGCCAGCAGTTACGGGAGCTCCTACAATGAGCAGTTCTTC. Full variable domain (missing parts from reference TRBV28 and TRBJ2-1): DVKVTQSSRYLVKRTGEKVFLECVQDMDHENMFWYRQDPGLGLRLIYFSYDVKMKEKGDIPEGYSVSREKKERFSLILESASTNQTSMYLCASSYGSSYNEQFFGPGTRLTVL.

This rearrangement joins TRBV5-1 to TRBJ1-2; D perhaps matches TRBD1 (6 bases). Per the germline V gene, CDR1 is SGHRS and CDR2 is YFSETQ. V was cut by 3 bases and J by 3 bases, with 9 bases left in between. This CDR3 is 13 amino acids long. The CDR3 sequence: CASSSSGDYGYTF. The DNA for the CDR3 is TGCGCCAGCAGCTCCTCAGGGGACTATGGCTACACCTTC.

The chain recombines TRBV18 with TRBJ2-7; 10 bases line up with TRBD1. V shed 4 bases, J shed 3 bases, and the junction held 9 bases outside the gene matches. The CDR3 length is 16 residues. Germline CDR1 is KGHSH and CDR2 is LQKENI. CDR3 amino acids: CASSLRQGASHYEQYF. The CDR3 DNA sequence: TGTGCCAGCTCACTCAGACAGGGGGCGTCCCACTACGAGCAGTACTTC.

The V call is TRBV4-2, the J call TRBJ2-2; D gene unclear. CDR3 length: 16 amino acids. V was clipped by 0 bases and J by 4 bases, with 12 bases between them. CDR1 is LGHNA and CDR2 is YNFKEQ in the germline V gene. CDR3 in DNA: TGTGCCAGCAGCCAAGATACGGCGGAACTCACCGGGGAGCTGTTTTTT. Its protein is CASSQDTAELTGELFF.

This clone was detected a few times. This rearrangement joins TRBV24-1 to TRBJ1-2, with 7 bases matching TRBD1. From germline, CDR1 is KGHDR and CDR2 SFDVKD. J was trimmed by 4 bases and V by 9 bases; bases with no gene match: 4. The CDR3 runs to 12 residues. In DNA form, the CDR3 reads TGTGCCACCGCCCGGGACAGCTATGGCTACACCTTC. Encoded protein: CATARDSYGYTF.

CDR3 bases: TGTGCCACTGGGCCCGGGACTAGCGTATTCTACGAGCAGTACTTC. Amino acid sequence: CATGPGTSVFYEQYF. The rearrangement uses TRBV6-5 and TRBJ2-7, with TRBD2 matching 10 bases. The J segment lost 3 bases and the V segment lost 10 bases, leaving 12 bases of the junction unmatched. The length of the CDR3 is 15 residues. Germline-derived CDR1 and CDR2 are MNHEY and SVGAGI.

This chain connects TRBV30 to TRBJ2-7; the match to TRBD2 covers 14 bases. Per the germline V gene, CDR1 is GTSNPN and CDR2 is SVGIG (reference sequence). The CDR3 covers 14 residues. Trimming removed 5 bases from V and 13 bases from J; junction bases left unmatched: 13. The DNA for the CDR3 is TGTGCCTGGGGACTCGGACTAGCGGGAGGCTCGGCCTACTTC. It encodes CAWGLGLAGGSAYF.

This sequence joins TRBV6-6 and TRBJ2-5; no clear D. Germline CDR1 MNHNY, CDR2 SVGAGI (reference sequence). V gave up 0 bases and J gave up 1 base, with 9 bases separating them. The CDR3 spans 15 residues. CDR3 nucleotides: TGTGCCAGCAGTTACTCTGGTGGCAGCCAAGAGACCCAGTACTTC. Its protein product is CASSYSGGSQETQYF.

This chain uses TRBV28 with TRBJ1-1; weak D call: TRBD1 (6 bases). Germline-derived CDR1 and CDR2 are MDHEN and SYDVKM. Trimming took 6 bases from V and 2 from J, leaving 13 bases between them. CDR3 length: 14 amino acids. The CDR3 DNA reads TGTGCCAGCAGCAGGGCAGGGGCTAACACTGAAGCTTTCTTT. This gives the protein CASSRAGANTEAFF.

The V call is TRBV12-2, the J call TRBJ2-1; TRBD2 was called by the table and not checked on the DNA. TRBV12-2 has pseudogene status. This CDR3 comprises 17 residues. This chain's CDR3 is CASRLGALAGEGNEQFF. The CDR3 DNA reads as TGTGCAAGTCGCTTAGGGGCCCTAGCGGGAGAAGGCAATGAGCAGTTCTTC.

CDR3 coding DNA: TGTGCCGTAGGAGGGCTAGCGGGATTCACAGATACGCAGTATTTT. Translated: CAVGGLAGFTDTQYF. The V gene is TRBV19, the J gene TRBJ2-3; 9 positions match TRBD2. Trimming removed 11 bases from V and 2 bases from J; junction bases left unmatched: 11. CDR3 size: 15 residues. The germline V gene has CDR1 LNHDA and CDR2 SQIVND (reference sequence).